The clone carrying this T cell receptor beta chain was observed at least ten times. As yet, its antigen is unknown. This sample was included in a study of response to subunit inactivated influenza vaccine. The V gene end was trimmed by 4 bases and the J gene end by 2 bases; junction bases not matched to a gene: 9. CDR3 length: 16 amino acids. The germline V gene has CDR1 SGHRS and CDR2 YFSETQ. TCRdb re-called the RT-PCR reads through MiXCR, storing one row per CDR3 protein. Of around 570,000 distinct CDR3 sequences in the sample, about 7.6% are singletons; the top ten hold 10% to 15%. Study-wide points: Authors suggested each seasonal influenza vaccination recruits few new T cells.

This TCR was recovered from a man between 45 and 75 years old who received an inactivated influenza vaccine. The starting material was PBMCs from blood, obtained roughly 24 months after vaccination. This chain links TRBV5-1 with TRBJ1-5, with 7 nucleotides matching TRBD1. The CDR3 sequence is CASSEGTDHRNQPQHF. The CDR3 nucleotides are TGCGCCAGCAGCGAGGGGACAGACCATCGCAATCAGCCCCAGCATTTT.